Listed here are 14 T cell receptor beta chains from one sample, sequenced in a study of CD8+ T cells in alopecia areata. Reverse transcription of extracted RNA yielded cDNA, which provided the sequencing template. Using immunoSEQ multiplex PCR, the repertoire was profiled, and TCRdb retains in-frame clones only, with some absent. The table lists under 300,000 clones, less than 80% of them singletons, with roughly 1.2% in the top ten. The specimen comprised CD4+ T cells sorted from blood, sampled at week 0. These receptors were taken from a human donor with alopecia areata.

The genes are TRBV7-2 and TRBJ1-6; D is undetermined. Germline lookup yields CDR1 SGHTA and CDR2 FQGNSA. The CDR3 is 13 amino acids. The V end was cut by 1 base, the J end by 10 bases, with 8 bases between. CDR3 DNA sequence: TGTGCCAGCAGCTTAGTGGTGGCATCACCCCTCCACTTT. This sequence encodes CASSLVVASPLHF.

This clone was counted between two and nine times. The V gene is TRBV7-9, the J gene TRBJ1-4, with D possibly matching TRBD1 (6 bases). In germline, CDR1 is SEHNR, CDR2 FQNEAQ (reference sequence). Between the trimmed V and J ends, which lost 6 bases and 5 bases, there was a span of 16 bases. CDR3 length equals 15 residues. The CDR3 DNA reads as TGTGCCAGCAGTCGGAAGCAGGGGTTGAATGAAAAACTGTTTTTT. Residues: CASSRKQGLNEKLFF.

This clone turned up a few times. V gene TRBV30 combines with J gene TRBJ1-5, with 7 bases fitting TRBD1. The CDR3 length is 13 residues. V shed 5 bases and J 4 bases; nucleotides not matched to a gene: 5. Germline V gene sequence: CDR1 GTSNPN, CDR2 SVGIG (reference sequence). The DNA for the CDR3 is TGTGCCTGGGCAGGACAGGCAAATCAGCCCCAGCATTTT. Translation: CAWAGQANQPQHF.

This clone was observed a handful of times. The rearrangement uses TRBV29-1 and TRBJ2-7, with D possibly called TRBD1 or TRBD2 (5 bases each). V lost 3 bases and J 1 base, leaving 10 bases between the germline ends. Germline CDR1 SQVTM, CDR2 ANQGSEA. The CDR3 has 13 residues. The CDR3 coding sequence is TGCAGCGTTGAGGGGGTCAAGTCCTACGAGCAGTACTTC. It codes for CSVEGVKSYEQYF.

There are a few counts of this clone. The chain carries TRBV29-1 and TRBJ2-1; D is possibly TRBD2 (5 bases). V shed 4 bases and J shed 5 bases, with 15 bases lying between them. The germline V gene encodes CDR1 SQVTM and CDR2 ANQGSEA. This CDR3 region has 14 residues. CDR3 residues: CSVVEGRGHNEQFF. The CDR3 region has the DNA TGCAGCGTTGTGGAAGGAAGAGGGCACAATGAGCAGTTCTTC.

CDR3 in DNA: TGTGCCATCAGTGAGTCGACAGGGGCAGGGACCCAGTACTTC. Residues: CAISESTGAGTQYF. The chain has TRBV10-3 and TRBJ2-5; 8 bases are shared with TRBD1. Germline loops: CDR1 ENHRY, CDR2 SYGVKD. CDR3 length: 14 amino acids. V lost 0 bases, J lost 7 bases, and 4 bases stayed unmatched.

In this sample, this clone turned up a few times. The rearrangement uses TRBV4-2 and TRBJ1-5; D ambiguous. The V end lost 0 bases, the J end lost 6 bases, and 12 bases lay between the germline ends. CDR1 is LGHNA, CDR2 YNFKEQ, per germline. The CDR3 consists of 15 residues. The CDR3 loop is CASSQDPNSRQPQHF. CDR3 nucleotide sequence: TGTGCCAGCAGCCAAGACCCAAACTCTCGTCAGCCCCAGCATTTT.

The gene calls are TRBV30 and TRBJ1-1; D may be TRBD1 (5 bases). The CDR3 has 14 amino acids. Looked up from germline, CDR1 is GTSNPN and CDR2 is SVGIG (reference sequence). V lost 3 bases and J 1 base, leaving 12 bases between the germline ends. For the CDR3, the DNA is TGTGCCTGGAGGGGCGGGACGGCGAACACTGAAGCTTTCTTT. It specifies CAWRGGTANTEAFF.

This rearrangement joins TRBV9 to TRBJ1-2; D might be TRBD1 (6 bases). CDR1 and CDR2 (germline): SGDLS, YYNGEE. The CDR3 runs 13 residues. Trimming cost V 4 bases and J 8 bases, with 15 bases left between them. The CDR3 region is CASSPAGAYGYTF. In DNA, the CDR3 is TGTGCCAGCAGCCCCGCGGGGGCTTACGGCTACACCTTC.

The chain is built from TRBV9 and TRBJ2-5, with TRBD2 matching over 10 bases. J gave up 4 bases and V 3 bases, and 9 bases lay outside the gene matches. CDR1 is SGDLS, CDR2 YYNGEE, per germline. The CDR3 length is 16 residues. CDR3 amino acids: CASSGSSGGPRETQYF. The CDR3 DNA reads TGTGCCAGCAGCGGTAGTAGCGGGGGGCCGAGAGAGACCCAGTACTTC. Using reference TRBV9 and TRBJ2-5 for the parts outside the CDR3, the full variable domain is DSGVTQTPKHLITATGQRVTLRCSPRSGDLSVYWYQQSLDQGLQFLIQYYNGEERAKGNILERFSAQQFPDLHSELNLSSLELGDSALYFCASSGSSGGPRETQYFGPGTRLLVL.

The rearrangement joins TRBV29-1 to TRBJ1-1; D is uncertain. V lost 2 bases and J lost 4, with 8 bases in between. The CDR3 has 12 residues. Germline assignment: CDR1 SQVTM and CDR2 ANQGSEA. CDR3 in DNA: TGCAGCGTTGAAAGTCATCCCACTGAAGCTTTCTTT. It yields the protein CSVESHPTEAFF.

This clone was seen a handful of times. The genes are TRBV5-1 and TRBJ1-2; no reliable D call. Trimming pared 4 bases from V and 7 bases from J, leaving 14 bases between. The CDR3 extends over 13 amino acids. Per germline, CDR1 SGHRS and CDR2 YFSETQ. The CDR3 sequence: CASSMPMAGGYTF. For the CDR3, the DNA is TGCGCCAGCAGCATGCCTATGGCGGGTGGCTACACCTTC. Full variable domain (outside the CDR3, taken from reference TRBV5-1 and TRBJ1-2): KAGVTQTPRYLIKTRGQQVTLSCSPISGHRSVSWYQQTPGQGLQFLFEYFSETQRNKGNFPGRFSGRQFSNSRSEMNVSTLELGDSALYLCASSMPMAGGYTFGSGTRLTVV.

As to this clone: The identical CDR3 is also encoded by other nucleotide sequences in the sample. The rearrangement links TRBV29-1 to TRBJ2-3, with 8 bases lining up with TRBD1. The germline CDR1 and CDR2 sequences are SQVTM and ANQGSEA. The CDR3 is 13 residues long. Trimming at V came to 5 bases and at J to 1 base, leaving 2 bases not matched to a gene. The CDR3 loop reads CSVPGQGTDTQYF. The CDR3 nucleotides are TGCAGCGTTCCGGGACAGGGCACAGATACGCAGTATTTT.

V and J are TRBV6-5 and TRBJ2-3; D could derive from TRBD1 or TRBD2 (5 bases each). The V end was cut by 8 bases, the J end by 5 bases, with 14 bases between. The CDR3 sequence is 13 residues long. CDR1 MNHEY and CDR2 SVGAGI come from the germline V gene. This CDR3 reads CASQRTGQDTQYF. CDR3 coding DNA: TGTGCCAGCCAACGGACGGGGCAAGATACGCAGTATTTT.